This record looks at one T cell receptor beta chain sequence and its context. This sample was included in a study of blood T cell repertoires in COVID-19. About the study: Collection of acute and convalescent COVID-19 samples took place in the United States, Italy and Spain. PBMCs, B-cell-depleted T cells, or T cells were the source of the cDNA or gDNA that made up the material.

Authors' methods: Reference gene primer amplification in the assay estimated nucleated cell counts. Method: immunoSEQ multiplex PCR; TCRdb's copy keeps in-frame clones and lacks some. V and J calls and clone size come straight from that table; D and trimming were deduced from the DNA. The sample shows about 160,000 clones, approximately 85% of them seen only once. J was trimmed by 2 bases and V by 5 bases; bases with no gene match: 7. The CDR3 contains 15 residues. Germline CDR1 and CDR2: GTSNPN and SVGIG (reference sequence). The genes are TRBV30 and TRBJ2-3, with TRBD2 matching over 10 bases. The source material was peripheral blood. The TCR sequence derives from a man between 60 and 75 years old who had recovered from COVID-19. The CDR3 region is CAWVKAGGATDTQYF. For the CDR3, the DNA is TGTGCCTGGGTTAAAGCGGGGGGGGCCACAGATACGCAGTATTTT.